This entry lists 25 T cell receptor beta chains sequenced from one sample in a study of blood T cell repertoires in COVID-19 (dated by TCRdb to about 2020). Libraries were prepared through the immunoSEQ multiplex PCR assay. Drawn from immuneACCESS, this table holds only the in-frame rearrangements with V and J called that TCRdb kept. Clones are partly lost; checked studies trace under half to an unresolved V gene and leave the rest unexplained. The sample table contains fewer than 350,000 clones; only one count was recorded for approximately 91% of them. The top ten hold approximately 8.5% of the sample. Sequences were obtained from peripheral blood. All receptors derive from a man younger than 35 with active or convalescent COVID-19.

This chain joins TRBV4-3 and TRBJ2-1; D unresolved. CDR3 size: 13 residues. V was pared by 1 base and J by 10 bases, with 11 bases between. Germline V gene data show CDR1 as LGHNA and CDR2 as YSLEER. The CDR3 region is CASSQGLVEEQFF. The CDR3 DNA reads TGCGCCAGCAGCCAAGGGCTAGTCGAGGAGCAGTTCTTC.

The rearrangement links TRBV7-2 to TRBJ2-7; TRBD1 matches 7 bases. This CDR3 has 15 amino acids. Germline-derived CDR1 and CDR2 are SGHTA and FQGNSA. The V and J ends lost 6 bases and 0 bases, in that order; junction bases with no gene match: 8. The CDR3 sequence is CASRGSRDSSYEQYF. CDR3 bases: TGTGCCAGCAGGGGAAGCCGGGACAGCTCCTACGAGCAGTACTTC.

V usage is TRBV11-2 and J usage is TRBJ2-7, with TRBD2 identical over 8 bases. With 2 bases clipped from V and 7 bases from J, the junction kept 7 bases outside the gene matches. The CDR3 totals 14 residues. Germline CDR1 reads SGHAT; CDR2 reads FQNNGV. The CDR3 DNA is TGTGCCAGCAGCTTACCCGGGGGGGCGGGGGAGCAGTACTTC. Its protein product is CASSLPGGAGEQYF.

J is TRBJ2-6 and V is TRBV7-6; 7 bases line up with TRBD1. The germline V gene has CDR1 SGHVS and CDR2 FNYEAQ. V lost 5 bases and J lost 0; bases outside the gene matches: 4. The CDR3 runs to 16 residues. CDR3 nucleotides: TGTGCCAGCAGCCAACAGGGGAGCTCTGGGGCCAACGTCCTGACTTTC. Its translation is CASSQQGSSGANVLTF.

The CDR3 DNA reads as TGCGCCAGCAGCCAAGAGGGTCAGGGTAGCCTCTACAATGAGCAGTTCTTC. Its translation is CASSQEGQGSLYNEQFF. V usage is TRBV4-3 and J usage is TRBJ2-1, with TRBD1 as a possible D gene (5 bases). The CDR3 has 17 amino acids. Deletions cut 0 bases from V and 3 bases from J, with 15 bases between. Germline V gene sequence: CDR1 LGHNA, CDR2 YSLEER.

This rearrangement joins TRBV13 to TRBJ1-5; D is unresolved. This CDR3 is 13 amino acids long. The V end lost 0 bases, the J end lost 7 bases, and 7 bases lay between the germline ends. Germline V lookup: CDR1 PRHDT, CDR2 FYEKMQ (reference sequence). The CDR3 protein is CASSLGRGQPQHF. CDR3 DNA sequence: TGTGCCAGCAGCTTAGGCCGGGGACAGCCCCAGCATTTT.

The CDR3: CASTDRGYEQFF. CDR3 coding DNA: TGTGCCAGCACCGACCGGGGGTATGAGCAGTTCTTC. The genes are TRBV12-3 or TRBV12-4 and TRBJ2-1; maybe TRBD2 (6 bases). The CDR3 consists of 12 residues. Trimming left V 7 bases short and J 8 bases short, with 12 bases between.

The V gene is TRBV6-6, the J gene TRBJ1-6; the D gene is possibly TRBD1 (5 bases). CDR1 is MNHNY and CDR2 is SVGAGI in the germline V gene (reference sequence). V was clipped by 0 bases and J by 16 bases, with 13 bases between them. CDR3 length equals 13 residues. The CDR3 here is CASSYSSDNDLHF. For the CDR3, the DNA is TGTGCCAGCAGTTACTCATCGGACAATGATCTCCACTTT.

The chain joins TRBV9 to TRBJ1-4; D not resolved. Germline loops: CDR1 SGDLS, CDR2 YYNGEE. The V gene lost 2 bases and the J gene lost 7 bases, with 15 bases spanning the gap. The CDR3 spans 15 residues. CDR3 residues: CASSVSPNRGEKLFF. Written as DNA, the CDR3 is TGTGCCAGCAGCGTGTCACCGAACCGGGGTGAAAAACTGTTTTTT.

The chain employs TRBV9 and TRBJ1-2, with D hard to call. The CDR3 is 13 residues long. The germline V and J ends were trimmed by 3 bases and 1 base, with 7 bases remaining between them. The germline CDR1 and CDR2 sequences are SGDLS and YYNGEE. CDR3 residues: CASSAQVNYGYTF. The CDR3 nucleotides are TGTGCCAGCAGCGCCCAGGTTAACTATGGCTACACCTTC.

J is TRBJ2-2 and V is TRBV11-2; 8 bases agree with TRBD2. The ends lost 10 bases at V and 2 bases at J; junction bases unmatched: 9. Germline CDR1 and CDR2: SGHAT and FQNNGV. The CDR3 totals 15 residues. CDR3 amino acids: CAMRSGTRNTGELFF. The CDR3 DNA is TGTGCCATGAGGAGCGGGACTAGAAACACCGGGGAGCTGTTTTTT. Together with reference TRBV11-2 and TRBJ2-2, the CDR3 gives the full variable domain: EAGVAQSPRYKIIEKRQSVAFWCNPISGHATLYWYQQILGQGPKLLIQFQNNGVVDDSQLPKDRFSAERLKGVDSTLKIQPAKLEDSAVYLCAMRSGTRNTGELFFGEGSRLTVL.

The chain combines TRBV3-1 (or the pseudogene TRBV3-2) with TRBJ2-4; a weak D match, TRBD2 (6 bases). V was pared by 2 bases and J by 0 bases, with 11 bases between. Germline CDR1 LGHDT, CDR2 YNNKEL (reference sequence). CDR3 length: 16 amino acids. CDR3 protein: CASSQLGGRAKNIQYF. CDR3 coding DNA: TGTGCCAGCAGCCAATTGGGGGGAAGAGCCAAAAACATTCAGTACTTC.

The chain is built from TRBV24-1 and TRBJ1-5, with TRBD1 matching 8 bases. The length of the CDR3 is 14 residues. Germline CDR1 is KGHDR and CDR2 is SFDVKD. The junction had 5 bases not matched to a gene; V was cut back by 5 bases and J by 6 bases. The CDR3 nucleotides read TGTGCCACCAGTGCGAGGGACAGGTCTCAGCCCCAGCATTTT. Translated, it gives CATSARDRSQPQHF.

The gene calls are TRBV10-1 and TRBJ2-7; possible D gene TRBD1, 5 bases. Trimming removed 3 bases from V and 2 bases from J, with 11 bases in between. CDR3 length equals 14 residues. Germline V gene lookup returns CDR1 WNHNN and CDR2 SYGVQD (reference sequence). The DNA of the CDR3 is TGCGCCAGCAGTGATAGCAGGGAAACCTACGAGCAGTACTTC. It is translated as CASSDSRETYEQYF.

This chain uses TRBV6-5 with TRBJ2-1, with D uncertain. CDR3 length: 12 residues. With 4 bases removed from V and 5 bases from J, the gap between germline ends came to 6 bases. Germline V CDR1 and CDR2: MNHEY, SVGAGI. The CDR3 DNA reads TGTGCCAGCAGTTCAGTCGACAATGAGCAGTTCTTC. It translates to CASSSVDNEQFF.

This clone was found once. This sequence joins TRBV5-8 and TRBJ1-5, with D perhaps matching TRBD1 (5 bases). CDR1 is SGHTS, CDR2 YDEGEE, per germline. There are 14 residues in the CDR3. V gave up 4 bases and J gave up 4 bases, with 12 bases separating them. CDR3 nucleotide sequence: TGTGCCAGCAGCAGGGAGGGGCTGAATCAGCCCCAGCATTTT. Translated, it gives CASSREGLNQPQHF.

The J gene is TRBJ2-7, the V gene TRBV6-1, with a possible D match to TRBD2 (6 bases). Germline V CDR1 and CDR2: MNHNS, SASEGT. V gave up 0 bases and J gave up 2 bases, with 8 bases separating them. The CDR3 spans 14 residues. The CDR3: CASSEAWRAYEQYF. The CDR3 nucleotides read TGTGCCAGCAGTGAAGCGTGGAGGGCCTACGAGCAGTACTTC.

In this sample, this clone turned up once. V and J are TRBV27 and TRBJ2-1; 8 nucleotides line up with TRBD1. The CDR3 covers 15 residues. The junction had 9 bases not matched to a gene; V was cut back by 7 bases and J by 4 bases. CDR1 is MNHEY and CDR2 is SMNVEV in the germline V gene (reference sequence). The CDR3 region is CASKTGVLIYNEQFF. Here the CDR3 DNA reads TGTGCCAGCAAGACAGGGGTCCTTATTTACAATGAGCAGTTCTTC.

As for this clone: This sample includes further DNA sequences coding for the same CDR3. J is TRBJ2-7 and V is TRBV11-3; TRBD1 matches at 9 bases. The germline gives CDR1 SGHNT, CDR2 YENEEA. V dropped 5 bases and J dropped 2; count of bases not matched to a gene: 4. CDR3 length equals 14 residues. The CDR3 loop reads CASSLQGATYEQYF. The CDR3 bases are TGTGCCAGCAGCCTACAGGGGGCTACCTACGAGCAGTACTTC.

The CDR3 loop is CASSAGGEPNSPLHF. CDR3 DNA: TGTGCCAGCAGTGCAGGGGGTGAACCGAATTCACCCCTCCACTTT. This rearrangement joins TRBV25-1 to TRBJ1-6; TRBD1 aligns across 7 bases. The J segment lost 7 bases and the V segment lost 4 bases, leaving 7 bases of the junction unmatched. The CDR3 has 15 amino acids. From germline, CDR1 is MGHDK and CDR2 SYGVNS.

The CDR3 protein is CASSPTGFNTEAFF. The DNA for the CDR3 is TGTGCCAGCAGTCCGACAGGGTTCAACACTGAAGCTTTCTTT. The J gene is TRBJ1-1, the V gene TRBV6-2 or TRBV6-3, with 7 bases lining up with TRBD1. In germline, CDR1 is MNHEY, CDR2 SVGEGT. The CDR3 has 14 amino acids. With 5 bases clipped from V and 2 bases from J, the junction kept 5 bases outside the gene matches.

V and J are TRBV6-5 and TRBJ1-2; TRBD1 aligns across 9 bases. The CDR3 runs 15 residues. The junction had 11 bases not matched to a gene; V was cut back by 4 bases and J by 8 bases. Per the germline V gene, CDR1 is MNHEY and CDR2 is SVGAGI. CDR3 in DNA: TGTGCCAGCAGTTTCCGGGGACAGGGAAGCTACGGCTACACCTTC. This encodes CASSFRGQGSYGYTF.

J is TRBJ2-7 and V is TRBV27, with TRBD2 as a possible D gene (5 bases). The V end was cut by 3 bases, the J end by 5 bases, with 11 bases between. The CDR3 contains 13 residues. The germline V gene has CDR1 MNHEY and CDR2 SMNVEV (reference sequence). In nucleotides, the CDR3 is TGTGCCAGCAGTTTTCGGGGTATTAACGAGCAGTACTTC. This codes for CASSFRGINEQYF.

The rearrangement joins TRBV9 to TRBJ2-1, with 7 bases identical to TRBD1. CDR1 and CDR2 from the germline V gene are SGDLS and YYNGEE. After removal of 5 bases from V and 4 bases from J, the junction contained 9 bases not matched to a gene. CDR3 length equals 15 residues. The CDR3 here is CASSPTGASYNEQFF. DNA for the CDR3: TGTGCCAGCAGTCCCACAGGGGCTTCGTACAATGAGCAGTTCTTC.

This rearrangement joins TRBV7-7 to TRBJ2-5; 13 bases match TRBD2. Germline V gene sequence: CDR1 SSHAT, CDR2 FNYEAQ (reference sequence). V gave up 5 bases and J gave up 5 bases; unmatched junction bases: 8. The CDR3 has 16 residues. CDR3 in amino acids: CASSRTSGGASETQYF. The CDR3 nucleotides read TGTGCCAGCAGCCGCACTAGCGGGGGGGCCTCGGAGACCCAGTACTTC.